The next 32 T cell receptor beta chains were all read from a single sample in a study of T cell responses to AZD1222 COVID-19 vaccine (dated by TCRdb to the early 2020s). Interpreted using the paper, the time point label stands for: baseline before first vaccination. Receptor libraries were prepared by the immunoSEQ multiplex PCR assay. As stored in TCRdb, this immuneACCESS dataset retains in-frame rearrangements with V and J assigned. A fraction of the clones does not appear; measured against another copy, unresolved V genes explain less than half of the discrepancy, and the remainder lacks a known reason. This sample comprises 130,000 to 150,000 clones, 92% of them detected only once. 2.5% to 4% of the sample comes from the top ten. Sample: peripheral blood, taken on day 0 of AZD1222 vaccination. The source of these receptors is an adult in good health.

This clone was counted once. The gene calls are TRBV7-2 and TRBJ2-1; 11 nucleotides align to TRBD2. V trimming: 5 bases; J trimming: 4 bases; junction bases outside the gene matches: 10. The length of the CDR3 is 17 residues. CDR1 and CDR2 from the germline V gene are SGHTA and FQGNSA. The CDR3 bases are TGTGCCAGCAGCCGCGCTACCGGGACTAGCGGTTACAATGAGCAGTTCTTC. Encoded protein: CASSRATGTSGYNEQFF.

The V and J genes are TRBV19 and TRBJ1-5; 8 positions agree with TRBD1. Trimming at V came to 4 bases and at J to 6 bases, leaving 5 bases not matched to a gene. Germline V lookup: CDR1 LNHDA, CDR2 SQIVND (reference sequence). The CDR3 covers 14 residues. CDR3 nucleotides: TGTGCCAGTAGTACCCGGACAGGGTCTCAGCCCCAGCATTTT. It specifies CASSTRTGSQPQHF.

The chain couples TRBV2 to TRBJ2-2; a possible D gene is TRBD1 (5 bases). This CDR3 contains 15 residues. Germline CDR1 SNHLY, CDR2 FYNNEI. Trimming removed 1 base from V and 0 bases from J, with 6 bases in between. CDR3 sequence (DNA): TGTGCCAGCAGTGAAGAAGGGGCGAACACCGGGGAGCTGTTTTTT. It specifies CASSEEGANTGELFF.

The V call is TRBV14, the J call TRBJ2-7, with D possibly being TRBD1 (6 bases). Trimming removed 5 bases at V and 0 bases at J, with 11 bases between. Germline loops: CDR1 SGHDN, CDR2 FVKESK. The CDR3 loop spans 14 amino acids. CDR3 sequence (DNA): TGTGCCAGCAGCTCACAGGGTCCCTCCTACGAGCAGTACTTC. Translated: CASSSQGPSYEQYF.

The chain is built from TRBV6-5 and TRBJ1-2; no clear D. The CDR3 is made up of 13 amino acids. The V gene lost 4 bases and the J gene lost 4 bases, with 10 bases spanning the gap. Germline V gene sequence: CDR1 MNHEY, CDR2 SVGAGI. The CDR3 DNA reads TGTGCCAGCAGTTTTCACGGCTCCTATGGCTACACCTTC. Its protein product is CASSFHGSYGYTF.

J is TRBJ1-2 and V is TRBV5-1; TRBD1 matches 8 bases. Germline V gene lookup returns CDR1 SGHRS and CDR2 YFSETQ. The CDR3 is 14 amino acids. V shed 2 bases and J 7 bases; nucleotides not matched to a gene: 7. As DNA, the CDR3 is TGCGCCAGCAGCTTTCAGGACAGGGAAAGTGGCTACACCTTC. Translated, it gives CASSFQDRESGYTF.

This clone was seen only a few times. The chain uses TRBV5-1 and TRBJ2-3; D remains ambiguous. Looked up from germline, CDR1 is SGHRS and CDR2 is YFSETQ. V dropped 2 bases and J dropped 2 bases, with 9 bases sitting between them. The CDR3 loop spans 14 amino acids. The CDR3 reads CASSFSSSTDTQYF. In nucleotides, the CDR3 is TGCGCCAGCAGCTTTTCCAGCTCCACAGATACGCAGTATTTT.

This clone was observed a single time. The rearrangement uses TRBV30 and TRBJ1-1; unclear D gene. CDR1 is GTSNPN, CDR2 SVGIG, per germline (reference sequence). Trimming left V 0 bases short and J 3 bases short, with 8 bases between. This CDR3 region has 13 residues. The DNA for the CDR3 is TGTGCCTGGAGTGTTCCGGAATACACTGAAGCTTTCTTT. Its translation is CAWSVPEYTEAFF.

V usage is TRBV11-2 and J usage is TRBJ1-2; D call uncertain. The CDR3 sequence is 14 residues long. The germline V and J ends were trimmed by 3 bases and 0 bases, with 8 bases remaining between them. In germline, CDR1 is SGHAT, CDR2 FQNNGV. CDR3 nucleotide sequence: TGTGCCAGCAGCTTTCCAGAGGCTAACTATGGCTACACCTTC. It yields the protein CASSFPEANYGYTF.

The V and J genes are TRBV11-2 and TRBJ1-5, with a tentative D call TRBD1 (5 bases). Germline V gene data show CDR1 as SGHAT and CDR2 as FQNNGV. V was shortened by 4 bases and J by 5 bases, with 21 bases between the two germline ends. CDR3 length equals 17 residues. The CDR3 DNA reads as TGTGCCAGCAGCTCCCGCTCGAGTGTTCAGGGTCATCAGCCCCAGCATTTT. Its protein is CASSSRSSVQGHQPQHF.

The CDR3 here is CASSMGRGSTDTQYF. CDR3 nucleotide sequence: TGTGCCAGCAGCATGGGACGGGGGAGCACAGATACGCAGTATTTT. The J gene is TRBJ2-3, the V gene TRBV6-5, with D perhaps TRBD2 (6 bases). The CDR3 loop spans 15 amino acids. CDR1 and CDR2 (germline): MNHEY, SVGAGI. Trimming removed 6 bases at V and 0 bases at J, with 13 bases between.

V usage is TRBV9 and J usage is TRBJ2-2, with 9 bases matching TRBD1. Germline CDR1 and CDR2: SGDLS and YYNGEE. The CDR3 runs to 15 residues. The junction had 9 bases not matched to a gene; V was cut back by 3 bases and J by 9 bases. The CDR3 region has the DNA TGTGCCAGCAGCGGTGACCGGGACAGGGTCCGGGAGCTGTTTTTT. Residues: CASSGDRDRVRELFF.

The CDR3 DNA reads TGTGCCACCTGGACTAGCGGAGACTACGAGCAGTACTTC. It specifies CATWTSGDYEQYF. The chain employs TRBV12-3 or TRBV12-4 and TRBJ2-7, with 10 bases that match TRBD2. After removal of 10 bases from V and 3 bases from J, the junction contained 6 bases not matched to a gene. The length of the CDR3 is 13 residues.

The chain has TRBV5-4 and TRBJ1-6, with 7 positions matching TRBD1. This CDR3 comprises 16 residues. CDR1 and CDR2 from the germline V gene are SGHNT and YYREEE (reference sequence). With 0 bases clipped from V and 14 bases from J, the junction kept 14 bases outside the gene matches. CDR3 DNA sequence: TGTGCCAGCAGCTTGGGACCGGACAGGCTTATAGTAACCCTCCACTTT. Translating gives CASSLGPDRLIVTLHF. The complete variable domain, with remaining parts taken from reference TRBV5-4 and TRBJ1-6, reads ETGVTQSPTHLIKTRGQQVTLRCSSQSGHNTVSWYQQALGQGPQFIFQYYREEENGRGNFPPRFSGLQFPNYSSELNVNALELDDSALYLCASSLGPDRLIVTLHFGNGTRLTVT.

This rearrangement joins TRBV3-1 (or the pseudogene TRBV3-2) to TRBJ1-3, with no clear D. The V end was cut by 1 base, the J end by 1 base, with 11 bases between. The CDR3 runs to 16 residues. Germline assignment: CDR1 LGHDT and CDR2 YNNKEL (reference sequence). DNA for the CDR3: TGTGCCAGCAGCCAAGTGGTCAGCACTTCTGGAAACACCATATATTTT. Its protein is CASSQVVSTSGNTIYF.

V usage is TRBV30 and J usage is TRBJ2-5; maybe TRBD2 (6 bases). The CDR3 is 14 residues long. Germline V lookup: CDR1 GTSNPN, CDR2 SVGIG (reference sequence). The V gene lost 3 bases and the J gene lost 5 bases, with 16 bases spanning the gap. The CDR3 nucleotides are TGTGCCTGGAGGCTAACCGGGGGTGGTGAGACCCAGTACTTC. Its translation is CAWRLTGGGETQYF.

Concerning this clone itself: Sequence at one end of the junction differs from germline and may be a read error. The chain is built from TRBV5-1 and TRBJ1-2, with 12 bases lining up with TRBD1. This CDR3 spans 15 amino acids. Germline-derived CDR1 and CDR2 are SGHRS and YFSETQ. This chain's CDR3 is CASSTTTGTGGLQAF. The CDR3, as DNA: TGCGCCAGCAGCACAACGACCGGGACAGGGGGCCTCCAGGCCTTC.

This rearrangement joins TRBV15 to TRBJ2-3; D remains ambiguous. CDR1 and CDR2 from the germline V gene are LNHNV and YYDKDF (reference sequence). Trimming pared 1 base from V and 1 base from J, leaving 9 bases between. CDR3 length: 15 residues. CDR3 sequence: CATSRGLRGTDTQYF. For the CDR3, the DNA is TGTGCCACCAGCAGAGGACTCCGGGGCACAGATACGCAGTATTTT.

The V gene is TRBV15, the J gene TRBJ2-2, with a possible D match to TRBD1 (8 bases). The CDR3 is 17 amino acids. Trimming shortened V by 0 bases and J by 1 base, and 12 bases separated the two germline ends. From germline, CDR1 is LNHNV and CDR2 YYDKDF (reference sequence). CDR3 nucleotide sequence: TGTGCCACCAGCAGAGAGAGCGGGACAGGGAACACCGGGGAGCTGTTTTTT. This encodes CATSRESGTGNTGELFF.

This rearrangement joins TRBV5-1 to TRBJ1-1; D might be TRBD1 (5 bases). The CDR3 runs 12 residues. V was pared by 5 bases and J by 6 bases, with 11 bases between. The germline V gene encodes CDR1 SGHRS and CDR2 YFSETQ. The CDR3 loop reads CASRIGASEAFF. CDR3 in DNA: TGCGCCAGCAGGATAGGGGCATCTGAAGCTTTCTTT.

This chain links TRBV3-1 (or the pseudogene TRBV3-2) with TRBJ1-2; TRBD1 agrees at 10 bases. The trim removed 3 bases at V and 4 bases at J, leaving 8 bases unmatched. Looked up from germline, CDR1 is LGHDT and CDR2 is YNNKEL (reference sequence). This CDR3 has 16 amino acids. Here the CDR3 reads CASSQDDRGRFYGYTF. The CDR3 region has the DNA TGTGCCAGCAGCCAGGACGACAGGGGGCGCTTCTATGGCTACACCTTC.

CDR3 in DNA: TGCGCCAGCAGCTTGGCTGGCGGGCTGAACACTGAAGCTTTCTTT. Protein sequence: CASSLAGGLNTEAFF. The V call is TRBV5-1, the J call TRBJ1-1; D is undetermined. V was shortened by 0 bases and J by 0 bases, with 9 bases between the two germline ends. The CDR3 has 15 residues. Germline V gene sequence: CDR1 SGHRS, CDR2 YFSETQ.

V gene TRBV27 combines with J gene TRBJ1-1; D is possibly TRBD1 (5 bases). CDR1 is MNHEY, CDR2 SMNVEV, per germline (reference sequence). The CDR3 is 14 residues long. The ends were cut back, 2 bases at V and 4 bases at J, with 11 bases in the middle. CDR3 sequence reads: CASSLEGGGTEAFF. In nucleotides, the CDR3 is TGTGCCAGCAGTTTAGAAGGTGGGGGCACTGAAGCTTTCTTT.

The chain has TRBV18 and TRBJ2-1, with D perhaps matching TRBD2 (6 bases). The CDR3 loop spans 15 amino acids. Trimming cost V 3 bases and J 9 bases, with 18 bases left between them. Germline CDR1 KGHSH, CDR2 LQKENI. CDR3 bases: TGTGCCAGCTCACCGCGGACGGGCGACGGGGGTGAGCAGTTCTTC. Translation: CASSPRTGDGGEQFF.

The chain carries TRBV7-9 and TRBJ1-3; D remains ambiguous. This CDR3 spans 15 amino acids. The germline CDR1 and CDR2 sequences are SEHNR and FQNEAQ (reference sequence). The V end lost 1 base, the J end lost 3 bases, and 10 bases lay between the germline ends. The CDR3: CASSLGPRSGNTIYF. The CDR3 DNA reads as TGTGCCAGCAGCTTAGGACCGCGGAGTGGAAACACCATATATTTT.

V is TRBV3-1 (or the pseudogene TRBV3-2) and J is TRBJ2-3, with 15 bases aligning to TRBD2. Germline loops: CDR1 LGHDT, CDR2 YNNKEL (reference sequence). The CDR3 extends over 20 amino acids. V shed 9 bases, J shed 4 bases, and the junction held 20 bases outside the gene matches. The CDR3 DNA follows: TGTGCCAGGCTGCGAATGGGACTAGCGGGAGGAAGGCTAAAGGCAGATACGCAGTATTTT. Residues: CARLRMGLAGGRLKADTQYF.

The rearrangement links TRBV5-6 to TRBJ2-3; 9 bases fit TRBD2. The CDR3 covers 17 residues. Germline V gives CDR1 SGHDT, CDR2 YYEEEE. Trimming removed 2 bases from V and 4 bases from J; junction bases left unmatched: 11. The CDR3 here is CASSLVVGAGGSDTQYF. Here the CDR3 DNA reads TGTGCCAGCAGCTTAGTGGTCGGAGCGGGAGGATCAGATACGCAGTATTTT.

J is TRBJ1-6 and V is TRBV21-1. TRBV21-1 is flagged as a pseudogene. CDR3 length equals 16 residues. The CDR3 loop is CASSAEPGLYNSPLHF. The DNA for the CDR3 is TGTGCCAGCAGCGCAGAGCCGGGACTTTACAATTCACCCCTCCACTTT.

V gene TRBV19 combines with J gene TRBJ1-6, with D possibly matching TRBD1 (5 bases). The V end lost 6 bases, the J end lost 7 bases, and 13 bases lay between the germline ends. The CDR3 extends over 14 amino acids. Germline assignment: CDR1 LNHDA and CDR2 SQIVND (reference sequence). This CDR3 reads CASRTGVQNSPLHF. The CDR3 DNA sequence: TGTGCCAGTAGAACAGGAGTACAAAATTCACCCCTCCACTTT.

The chain is built from TRBV10-3 and TRBJ2-3, with a weak D call TRBD2 (6 bases). The V gene's germline CDR1 is ENHRY and CDR2 SYGVKD. The CDR3 totals 16 residues. V was clipped by 5 bases and J by 0 bases, with 15 bases between them. This CDR3 reads CAISSTGGTSTDTQYF. The CDR3 DNA reads as TGTGCCATCAGTTCAACCGGCGGGACCAGCACAGATACGCAGTATTTT.

The chain combines TRBV5-6 with TRBJ2-1, with 7 bases lining up with TRBD2. The CDR3 contains 15 residues. The germline V gene has CDR1 SGHDT and CDR2 YYEEEE. V lost 0 bases and J lost 2; bases outside the gene matches: 2. The CDR3 region has the DNA TGTGCCAGCAGCTTGGGCCGGGAGGCCTACAATGAGCAGTTCTTC. Amino acids: CASSLGREAYNEQFF.

The chain has TRBV12-5 and TRBJ2-2, with D possibly being TRBD1 or TRBD2 (5 bases each). The V gene's germline CDR1 is LGHNT and CDR2 FRNRAP. The V and J ends lost 5 bases and 6 bases respectively, with 7 bases between them. This CDR3 comprises 12 residues. The CDR3 protein is CASGPGPGELFF. DNA of the CDR3: TGTGCTAGTGGTCCGGGGCCCGGGGAGCTGTTTTTT.